One sample yielded the 20 T cell receptor beta chains listed below, sequenced in a study of cytomegalovirus exposure and HLA in healthy donors. The PCR was carried out with 60 Vbeta primers and 13 Jbeta primers. Clones were read by immunoSEQ multiplex PCR, and TCRdb kept only the in-frame ones, dropping some. This sample contains 110,000 to 150,000 clones. The sample comprised PBMCs. All receptors come from a woman aged 18-29 years in good health and CMV-seronegative.

The chain recombines TRBV18 with TRBJ1-1, with no clear D. The CDR3 is 14 amino acids. The ends were cut back, 2 bases at V and 2 bases at J, with 9 bases in the middle. Germline V gene lookup returns CDR1 KGHSH and CDR2 LQKENI. The CDR3 DNA is TGTGCCAGCTCACCAGCCGGGTCCAACACTGAAGCTTTCTTT. Amino acid sequence: CASSPAGSNTEAFF.

The chain recombines TRBV5-1 with TRBJ1-4; D remains unclear. Germline CDR1 SGHRS, CDR2 YFSETQ. CDR3 size: 14 residues. Trimming removed 0 bases from V and 4 bases from J, with 7 bases in between. The CDR3: CASSLVPGNEKLFF. The DNA of the CDR3 is TGCGCCAGCAGCTTGGTGCCGGGTAATGAAAAACTGTTTTTT.

The J gene is TRBJ1-5, the V gene TRBV6-1, with D possibly TRBD1 on 5 matching bases. The V gene's germline CDR1 is MNHNS and CDR2 SASEGT. V lost 5 bases and J lost 7, with 12 bases in between. The CDR3 is made up of 13 amino acids. The CDR3 coding sequence is TGTGCCAGCAGTTCTGCCTCAGGGCAGCCCCAGCATTTT. It encodes CASSSASGQPQHF.

This chain connects TRBV29-1 to TRBJ2-1; 13 bases line up with TRBD2. From germline, CDR1 is SQVTM and CDR2 ANQGSEA. The CDR3 is 18 amino acids. Trimming took 7 bases from V and 2 from J; bases not matched to a gene: 14. CDR3 nucleotides: TGCAGCGCCCTTGGGACTAGCGGGACCAAGACCGCCTACAATGAGCAGTTCTTC. It translates to CSALGTSGTKTAYNEQFF.

This chain uses TRBV30 with TRBJ1-3; 9 bases are shared with TRBD1. This CDR3 is 14 amino acids long. The germline CDR1 and CDR2 sequences are GTSNPN and SVGIG (reference sequence). J lost 2 bases, V lost 5 bases, and 4 bases had no gene match. CDR3 protein: CAWDRGAAGNTIYF. In DNA form, the CDR3 reads TGTGCCTGGGACAGGGGGGCGGCTGGAAACACCATATATTTT.

This sequence joins TRBV5-1 and TRBJ1-1; 11 positions match TRBD1. CDR3 length: 14 residues. The V gene's germline CDR1 is SGHRS and CDR2 YFSETQ. Germline trimming cut 3 bases from V and 5 bases from J; bases unmatched to any gene: 3. The CDR3 sequence: CASSSGTGGTEAFF. In DNA, the CDR3 is TGCGCCAGCAGCTCTGGGACAGGGGGAACTGAAGCTTTCTTT.

This chain connects TRBV25-1 to TRBJ2-3; weak D call: TRBD2 (5 bases). Germline CDR1 and CDR2: MGHDK and SYGVNS. With 10 bases removed from V and 6 bases from J, the gap between germline ends came to 17 bases. This CDR3 spans 13 amino acids. The CDR3 nucleotides are TGTGCCACCCAAGCGGAGACACCGGATACGCAGTATTTT. The encoded protein is CATQAETPDTQYF.

The V and J genes are TRBV5-1 and TRBJ2-2, with a tentative D call TRBD2 (6 bases). This CDR3 is 16 amino acids long. Looked up from germline, CDR1 is SGHRS and CDR2 is YFSETQ. The V gene lost 4 bases and the J gene lost 6 bases, with 19 bases spanning the gap. The CDR3 DNA reads TGCGCCAGCAGCCCCGGGAGCGGGTTTACTGCCGGGGAGCTGTTTTTT. This translates into CASSPGSGFTAGELFF.

The V and J genes are TRBV5-1 and TRBJ1-4; D unresolved. Germline loops: CDR1 SGHRS, CDR2 YFSETQ. V lost 0 bases, J lost 4 bases, and 7 bases lay in between. The CDR3 sequence is 14 residues long. DNA for the CDR3: TGCGCCAGCAGCTTGGAGCCTAATAATGAAAAACTGTTTTTT. Translated: CASSLEPNNEKLFF.

The chain combines TRBV4-2 with TRBJ1-4; 11 bases map to TRBD1. CDR3 length equals 17 residues. V gave up 0 bases and J gave up 8 bases; unmatched junction bases: 8. The germline CDR1 and CDR2 sequences are LGHNA and YNFKEQ. The CDR3 DNA reads as TGTGCCAGCAGCCAAGAAGGACAGGGGGCGGTTTGGGAAAAACTGTTTTTT. This encodes CASSQEGQGAVWEKLFF.

V usage is TRBV9 and J usage is TRBJ2-3; possible D gene TRBD2, 6 bases. The germline V and J ends were trimmed by 2 bases and 4 bases, with 11 bases remaining between them. This CDR3 spans 14 amino acids. The germline V gene has CDR1 SGDLS and CDR2 YYNGEE. The CDR3 nucleotides read TGTGCCAGCAGCGTGGGGACTCAACCAGATACGCAGTATTTT. Its translation: CASSVGTQPDTQYF. The complete variable domain, with remaining parts taken from reference TRBV9 and TRBJ2-3, reads DSGVTQTPKHLITATGQRVTLRCSPRSGDLSVYWYQQSLDQGLQFLIQYYNGEERAKGNILERFSAQQFPDLHSELNLSSLELGDSALYFCASSVGTQPDTQYFGPGTRLTVL.

This chain links TRBV19 with TRBJ1-1; TRBD1 matches at 8 bases. Trimming at V came to 3 bases and at J to 3 bases, leaving 3 bases not matched to a gene. The CDR3 length is 14 residues. Germline values: CDR1 LNHDA, CDR2 SQIVND (reference sequence). CDR3 sequence: CASSIQGADTEAFF. The CDR3 nucleotides read TGTGCCAGTAGTATTCAGGGGGCGGACACTGAAGCTTTCTTT.

This chain connects TRBV6-4 to TRBJ2-2, with unresolved D. The V end was cut by 0 bases, the J end by 7 bases, with 9 bases between. The CDR3 has 14 residues. CDR1 is MRHNA and CDR2 is SNTAGT in the germline V gene. For the CDR3, the DNA is TGTGCCAGCAGTGACTCGAACACCCACGGGGAGCTGTTTTTT. It specifies CASSDSNTHGELFF.

The chain uses TRBV4-1 and TRBJ1-1; 10 bases are shared with TRBD1. Losses at the gene ends were 0 bases for V and 12 bases for J; bases not matched to a gene: 4. This CDR3 comprises 13 residues. Germline CDR1 reads MGHRA; CDR2 reads YSYEKL. CDR3 amino acids: CASSQEGTGDTFF. In DNA, the CDR3 is TGCGCCAGCAGCCAAGAAGGGACAGGGGATACTTTCTTT.

The J gene is TRBJ2-3, the V gene TRBV6-6, with 14 bases that match TRBD2. The CDR3 is made up of 16 amino acids. From germline, CDR1 is MNHNY and CDR2 SVGAGI (reference sequence). With 6 bases clipped from V and 3 bases from J, the junction kept 5 bases outside the gene matches. DNA of the CDR3: TGTGCCAGCAGACTGCGGACTAGCGGGAGGACAGATACGCAGTATTTT. The encoded protein is CASRLRTSGRTDTQYF.

V usage is TRBV11-3 and J usage is TRBJ2-3; 10 nucleotides match TRBD2. Germline loops: CDR1 SGHNT, CDR2 YENEEA. This CDR3 is 17 amino acids long. With V trimmed by 1 base and J by 3 bases, 7 bases remained unmatched. CDR3 in DNA: TGTGCCAGCAGCTTAGGGAGATCTAGCGGGAGAACAGATACGCAGTATTTT. It codes for CASSLGRSSGRTDTQYF.

The V call is TRBV13, the J call TRBJ2-3, with a tentative D call TRBD2 (6 bases). Germline V gives CDR1 PRHDT, CDR2 FYEKMQ (reference sequence). V dropped 1 base and J dropped 5 bases, with 13 bases sitting between them. The CDR3 is 15 residues long. CDR3 bases: TGTGCCAGCAGCTTAGTATCCGGGGGAGAAGATACGCAGTATTTT. Translation gives CASSLVSGGEDTQYF.

The V gene is TRBV5-1, the J gene TRBJ2-7; 12 bases map to TRBD2. In germline, CDR1 is SGHRS, CDR2 YFSETQ. This CDR3 spans 16 amino acids. V lost 0 bases, J lost 6 bases, and 7 bases stayed unmatched. The CDR3 DNA reads as TGCGCCAGCAGCTTGGTACTAGCGGGAGGTTCCCGCGAGCAGTACTTC. Its translation is CASSLVLAGGSREQYF. The whole variable domain, filled in from reference TRBV5-1 and TRBJ2-7, reads KAGVTQTPRYLIKTRGQQVTLSCSPISGHRSVSWYQQTPGQGLQFLFEYFSETQRNKGNFPGRFSGRQFSNSRSEMNVSTLELGDSALYLCASSLVLAGGSREQYFGPGTRLTVT.

This chain links TRBV9 with TRBJ2-7; D perhaps matches TRBD2 (7 bases). With 3 bases removed from V and 2 bases from J, the gap between germline ends came to 12 bases. Germline lookup yields CDR1 SGDLS and CDR2 YYNGEE. The CDR3 extends over 14 amino acids. The CDR3 region is CASSEGGGPYEQYF. In nucleotides, the CDR3 is TGTGCCAGCAGCGAGGGCGGGGGCCCCTACGAGCAGTACTTC. Supplemented by reference TRBV9 and TRBJ2-7, the full variable domain reads DSGVTQTPKHLITATGQRVTLRCSPRSGDLSVYWYQQSLDQGLQFLIQYYNGEERAKGNILERFSAQQFPDLHSELNLSSLELGDSALYFCASSEGGGPYEQYFGPGTRLTVT.

The chain carries TRBV7-8 and TRBJ1-4, with D perhaps matching TRBD1 (6 bases). The length of the CDR3 is 20 residues. The V end was cut by 1 base, the J end by 3 bases, with 24 bases between. Germline assignment: CDR1 SGHVS and CDR2 FQNEAQ. CDR3 DNA: TGTGCCAGCAGCTTAGGGTCATACCGGGAAGGACAGAGATCTAATGAAAAACTGTTTTTT. Translation: CASSLGSYREGQRSNEKLFF.